These 30 T cell receptor beta chains originate from one sample sequenced in a study of monozygotic twins with inflammatory bowel disease. TCRdb re-called the 5' RACE reads; every CDR3 protein appears as one record, without DNA. The sample's table shows some 130,000 distinct CDR3 sequences. The sample taken for sequencing was blood. The receptor source for this set is a human donor with ulcerative colitis or Crohn's disease, or a healthy co-twin of an affected twin (not recorded which).

This chain links TRBV7-9 with TRBJ2-7. Germline CDR1 reads SEHNR; CDR2 reads FQNEAQ (reference sequence). The CDR3 contains 14 residues. The CDR3 loop is CASSLVTGYYEQYF.

This CDR3 reads CASSERGTGVGQPQHF. The chain combines TRBV2 with TRBJ1-5; the TCRdb call, TRBD1, lacks DNA for checking. The CDR3 is 16 amino acids. CDR1 SNHLY and CDR2 FYNNEI come from the germline V gene.

This chain uses TRBV5-1 with TRBJ2-7; the D call of TRBD2 rests on TCRdb alone, since no DNA is present to check it. Germline-derived CDR1 and CDR2 are SGHRS and YFSETQ. This CDR3 is built from 13 residues. The CDR3 sequence: CASSGTSNYEQYF.

V is TRBV19 and J is TRBJ1-2; there is no DNA to check the TCRdb D call of TRBD1. This CDR3 spans 12 amino acids. Per the germline V gene, CDR1 is LNHDA and CDR2 is SQIVND (reference sequence). This chain's CDR3 is CASTGGDYGYTF.

The V gene is TRBV29-1, the J gene TRBJ1-1. CDR1 SQVTM and CDR2 ANQGSEA come from the germline V gene. This CDR3 is 12 amino acids long. Here the CDR3 reads CSVWTVNTEAFF.

This chain joins TRBV7-8 and TRBJ2-3; TCRdb picks TRBD1, but there is no DNA to check that call. Germline V CDR1 and CDR2: SGHVS, FQNEAQ. The CDR3 totals 13 residues. The CDR3 sequence is CASRDTYTDTQYF.

The chain links TRBV4-2 to TRBJ1-2. The CDR3 is 11 amino acids. Germline V gives CDR1 LGHNA, CDR2 YNFKEQ. CDR3: CASSQAGGYTF.

The genes are TRBV20-1 and TRBJ2-7; checking the TCRdb D call of TRBD2 is not possible without DNA. CDR3 length: 13 amino acids. Germline V gene sequence: CDR1 DFQATT, CDR2 SNEGSKA (reference sequence). CDR3 amino acids: CSALTSRTYEQYF.

V usage is TRBV5-1 and J usage is TRBJ1-2; lacking DNA, the TRBD1 call made by TCRdb goes unchecked. The CDR3 is made up of 14 amino acids. Germline values: CDR1 SGHRS, CDR2 YFSETQ. The CDR3 reads CASSLTGGNYGYTF.

This sequence joins TRBV7-9 and TRBJ1-4; with no DNA, the TCRdb D assignment of TRBD1 cannot be verified. In germline, CDR1 is SEHNR, CDR2 FQNEAQ (reference sequence). This CDR3 is 14 amino acids long. CDR3: CASSDRQGVEKLFF.

The chain couples TRBV5-1 to TRBJ2-7; TCRdb outputs TRBD1, but without DNA this stays unchecked. CDR1 is SGHRS, CDR2 YFSETQ, per germline. This CDR3 spans 16 amino acids. The chain's CDR3 is CASSLAEYRPTYEQYF.

V usage is TRBV6-5 and J usage is TRBJ1-1; TCRdb designates TRBD1, a call that cannot be tested without DNA. Germline V CDR1 and CDR2: MNHEY, SVGAGI. The CDR3 extends over 17 amino acids. This chain's CDR3 is CASSYSTGGRFNTEAFF.

The chain employs TRBV9 and TRBJ2-5; the TCRdb call, TRBD2, lacks DNA for checking. This CDR3 contains 16 residues. The germline V gene has CDR1 SGDLS and CDR2 YYNGEE. The CDR3 region is CASSSRLDERGETQYF.

V is TRBV24-1 and J is TRBJ2-2; there is no DNA to check the TCRdb D call of TRBD2. The CDR3 length is 17 residues. Germline V CDR1 and CDR2: KGHDR, SFDVKD. CDR3: CATSDLQREDNTGELFF.

The chain joins TRBV2 to TRBJ2-7; no DNA is available, so the TRBD1 call from TCRdb remains unchecked. CDR1 is SNHLY, CDR2 FYNNEI, per germline. The CDR3 extends over 13 amino acids. The CDR3 protein is CASSEQGAYEQYF.

The chain employs TRBV6-5 and TRBJ1-6; TCRdb reports TRBD1, a call that lacks DNA to check it against. There are 15 residues in the CDR3. Germline V gene sequence: CDR1 MNHEY, CDR2 SVGAGI. CDR3 sequence: CASSYTGTANSPLHF.

The CDR3 loop is CASSLPGSGELFF. The chain uses TRBV5-1 and TRBJ2-2; the D call of TRBD1 rests on TCRdb alone, since no DNA is present to check it. CDR1 and CDR2 from the germline V gene are SGHRS and YFSETQ. CDR3 length: 13 residues.

The gene calls are TRBV11-2 and TRBJ2-1; absent DNA, TCRdb's TRBD1 call cannot be checked. This CDR3 region has 15 residues. The germline CDR1 and CDR2 sequences are SGHAT and FQNNGV. CDR3 sequence: CASSLDRGGYNEQFF.

This chain uses TRBV5-4 with TRBJ2-5; TCRdb names TRBD2, which stays unverified in the absence of DNA. The V gene's germline CDR1 is SGHNT and CDR2 YYREEE (reference sequence). CDR3 size: 14 residues. This chain's CDR3 is CASSQGLAMETQYF.

The chain joins TRBV7-6 to TRBJ2-3. CDR1 is SGHVS and CDR2 is FNYEAQ in the germline V gene. CDR3 length: 14 residues. CDR3 loop: CASSYEVTGDTQYF. Variable domain in full (rest from reference TRBV7-6 and TRBJ2-3): GAGVSQSPRYKVTKRGQDVALRCDPISGHVSLYWYRQALGQGPEFLTYFNYEAQQDKSGLPNDRFSAERPEGSISTLTIQRTEQRDSAMYRCASSYEVTGDTQYFGPGTRLTVL.

This rearrangement joins TRBV19 to TRBJ1-2. The CDR3 is 14 residues long. The germline gives CDR1 LNHDA, CDR2 SQIVND (reference sequence). The CDR3 reads CASSGRSHPYGYTF.

CDR3: CASSLSGRAFDEQYF. The chain carries TRBV11-2 and TRBJ2-7; TCRdb outputs TRBD2, but without DNA this stays unchecked. The CDR3 is 15 residues long. From germline, CDR1 is SGHAT and CDR2 FQNNGV.

The CDR3 region is CASSSGLNEQFF. The V gene is TRBV5-1, the J gene TRBJ2-1; TCRdb returns TRBD2, unconfirmable since there is no DNA. The CDR3 is 12 amino acids. Germline lookup yields CDR1 SGHRS and CDR2 YFSETQ.

The chain employs TRBV5-1 and TRBJ2-1; there is no DNA to check the TCRdb D call of TRBD2. The length of the CDR3 is 22 residues. Germline CDR1 reads SGHRS; CDR2 reads YFSETQ. CDR3 protein: CASSHRGLALAGSSGSYNEQFF. The full variable domain, with the rest looked up from reference TRBV5-1 and TRBJ2-1, is KAGVTQTPRYLIKTRGQQVTLSCSPISGHRSVSWYQQTPGQGLQFLFEYFSETQRNKGNFPGRFSGRQFSNSRSEMNVSTLELGDSALYLCASSHRGLALAGSSGSYNEQFFGPGTRLTVL.

Here the CDR3 reads CASSPLLAGYTGELFF. V and J are TRBV28 and TRBJ2-2; TCRdb designates TRBD2, a call that cannot be tested without DNA. Germline CDR1 MDHEN, CDR2 SYDVKM. The CDR3 is 16 amino acids. The full variable domain, in which reference TRBV28 and TRBJ2-2 provide the parts outside the CDR3, is DVKVTQSSRYLVKRTGEKVFLECVQDMDHENMFWYRQDPGLGLRLIYFSYDVKMKEKGDIPEGYSVSREKKERFSLILESASTNQTSMYLCASSPLLAGYTGELFFGEGSRLTVL.

The chain recombines TRBV12-3 or TRBV12-4 with TRBJ2-1. This CDR3 region has 16 residues. The CDR3 loop reads CASSPRLGSSYNEQFF.

The CDR3 here is CASSIQFPEAFF. V gene TRBV18 combines with J gene TRBJ1-1. Germline V CDR1 and CDR2: KGHSH, LQKENI. The CDR3 is 12 residues long.

The V and J genes are TRBV19 and TRBJ1-2; TCRdb reports TRBD1, a call that lacks DNA to check it against. The CDR3 spans 17 residues. CDR1 and CDR2 (germline): LNHDA, SQIVND (reference sequence). The CDR3 here is CASSTPLSRRQNYGYTF.

The chain couples TRBV2 to TRBJ1-4; the TCRdb D gene call, TRBD1, has no DNA to confirm it. This CDR3 spans 12 amino acids. CDR1 SNHLY and CDR2 FYNNEI come from the germline V gene. The CDR3 sequence: CARRQGGEKLFF.

This chain connects TRBV5-4 to TRBJ1-2; TCRdb names TRBD1, which stays unverified in the absence of DNA. This CDR3 has 15 residues. Germline CDR1 SGHNT, CDR2 YYREEE (reference sequence). CDR3 protein: CASSHGTPVSDGYTF.